Shown below are 9 T cell receptor beta chains from a single sample sequenced in a study of T cell repertoires in cytomegalovirus infection (dated by TCRdb to between 2018 and 2020). Their recognized antigens are unknown. Instrument used: Illumina HiSeq 1500. The public reads were run again by TCRdb, first through fastp at Q25 and then through MiXCR, and only productive beta chains were kept. CDR3 protein sequences are deduplicated, and each keeps its most common genes and DNA. Present in this sample are some 940,000 distinct CDR3 sequences, around 29% of which were seen just once. 11% to 15% of the sample goes to the ten largest clones. The sample's treatment or condition label is to be understood as: in vitro stimulation with specific CMV peptide epitopes to enrich CMV-specific T cells. Sequenced here: cultured CD8+ T cells from PBMCs, sampled from culture after CMV antigen stimulation. The origin of the receptors is a human donor in good health (CMV status not recorded). Some clones in this sample may be carry-over from other donors' samples.

This chain joins TRBV6-2 or TRBV6-3 and TRBJ1-5, with unresolved D. V was shortened by 6 bases and J by 3 bases, with 12 bases between the two germline ends. This CDR3 region has 14 residues. The germline gives CDR1 MNHEY, CDR2 SVGEGT. CDR3 amino acids: CASRPGVFNQPQHF. The CDR3 coding sequence is TGTGCCAGCAGACCTGGTGTGTTCAATCAGCCCCAGCATTTT.

The chain links TRBV7-4 to TRBJ1-6, with D hard to call. The CDR3 sequence is 12 residues long. The germline V gene encodes CDR1 SGHVT and CDR2 SQSDAQ. V was shortened by 5 bases and J by 12 bases, with 11 bases between the two germline ends. In DNA form, the CDR3 reads TGTGCCAGCAGCCGTCGACCGGAACCCCTCCACTTT. Its protein product is CASSRRPEPLHF.

The rearrangement uses TRBV12-5 and TRBJ1-6; the D is unclear. V dropped 3 bases and J dropped 4 bases, with 22 bases sitting between them. Germline V gene lookup returns CDR1 LGHNT and CDR2 FRNRAP. This CDR3 has 19 amino acids. The CDR3 here is CASGFPSRDGKVYNSPLHF. CDR3 sequence (DNA): TGTGCTAGTGGTTTTCCCAGTCGAGACGGCAAAGTATATAATTCACCCCTCCACTTT.

This chain links TRBV4-1 with TRBJ2-5, with D possibly matching TRBD2 (6 bases). The CDR3 spans 17 residues. The V end lost 0 bases, the J end lost 2 bases, and 16 bases lay between the germline ends. Germline CDR1 reads MGHRA; CDR2 reads YSYEKL. CDR3 amino acids: CASSQDLPAGRQETQYF. DNA of the CDR3: TGCGCCAGCAGCCAAGATTTGCCTGCGGGGAGGCAAGAGACCCAGTACTTC.

The rearrangement links TRBV15 to TRBJ2-3, with 10 bases lining up with TRBD1. V shed 6 bases, J shed 3 bases, and the junction held 9 bases outside the gene matches. The CDR3 runs 16 residues. Germline V lookup: CDR1 LNHNV, CDR2 YYDKDF (reference sequence). This CDR3 is CATRRLDRGPTDTQYF. The CDR3 nucleotides are TGTGCCACCAGGAGACTTGACAGGGGGCCTACAGATACGCAGTATTTT.

V and J are TRBV18 and TRBJ1-2; maybe TRBD1 (5 bases). The CDR3 covers 15 residues. In germline, CDR1 is KGHSH, CDR2 LQKENI. The V end was cut by 3 bases, the J end by 6 bases, with 17 bases between. DNA of the CDR3: TGTGCCAGCTCACCTCCAGGGAGAGAAATTCATGGCTACACCTTC. This sequence encodes CASSPPGREIHGYTF.

Only a few counts were recorded for this clonotype. The chain employs TRBV6-5 and TRBJ2-1; D possibly uses TRBD1 or TRBD2 (5 bases each). Trimming stripped 0 bases from V and 6 bases from J, with 15 bases between. CDR1 is MNHEY and CDR2 is SVGAGI in the germline V gene. CDR3 length: 16 amino acids. The CDR3 nucleotides read TGTGCCAGCAGTTACTCCTGGGGGAACTCGGGCAATGAGCAGTTCTTC. This codes for CASSYSWGNSGNEQFF.

This clonotype was seen a few times. This chain links TRBV6-2 or TRBV6-3 with TRBJ2-2, with TRBD1 as a possible D gene (5 bases). CDR3 length: 17 amino acids. V was trimmed by 3 bases and J by 6 bases, leaving 20 bases between them. CDR1 MNHEY and CDR2 SVGEGT come from the germline V gene. The DNA of the CDR3 is TGTGCCAGCAGTTATATTTACCTCAGGGTTGCGTCCGGGGAGCTGTTTTTT. It is translated as CASSYIYLRVASGELFF.

The rearrangement joins TRBV29-1 to TRBJ1-1; D is unresolved. The CDR3 contains 14 residues. The V end lost 7 bases, the J end lost 5 bases, and 20 bases lay between the germline ends. CDR1 and CDR2 from the germline V gene are SQVTM and ANQGSEA. This chain's CDR3 is CSAVGGGVATEAFF. The CDR3 coding sequence is TGCAGCGCTGTTGGTGGCGGGGTTGCGACTGAAGCTTTCTTT. The complete variable domain, with remaining parts taken from reference TRBV29-1 and TRBJ1-1, reads SAVISQKPSRDICQRGTSLTIQCQVDSQVTMMFWYRQQPGQSLTLIATANQGSEATYESGFVIDKFPISRPNLTFSTLTVSNMSPEDSSIYLCSAVGGGVATEAFFGQGTRLTVV.